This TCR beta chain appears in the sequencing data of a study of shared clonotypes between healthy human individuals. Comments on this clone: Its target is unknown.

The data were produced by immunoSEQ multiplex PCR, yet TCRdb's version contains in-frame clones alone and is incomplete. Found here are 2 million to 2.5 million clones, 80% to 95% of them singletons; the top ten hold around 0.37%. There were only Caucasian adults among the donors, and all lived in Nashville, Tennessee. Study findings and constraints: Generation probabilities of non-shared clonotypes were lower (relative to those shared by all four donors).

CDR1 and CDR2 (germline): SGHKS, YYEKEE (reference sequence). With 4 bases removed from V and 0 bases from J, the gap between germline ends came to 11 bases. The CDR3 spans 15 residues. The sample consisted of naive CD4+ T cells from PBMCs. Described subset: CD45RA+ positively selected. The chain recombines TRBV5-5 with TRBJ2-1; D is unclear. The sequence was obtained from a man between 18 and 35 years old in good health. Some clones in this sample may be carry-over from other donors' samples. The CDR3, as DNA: TGTGCCAGCAGCCTGGAGAGACCCTCCTACAATGAGCAGTTCTTC. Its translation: CASSLERPSYNEQFF.